This T cell receptor beta chain was captured in a study of shared clonotypes between healthy human individuals. Findings and limits, study-wide: Sharing of clonotypes among donors was expected to vary with sequencing depth.

A roughly 200 ng quantity of DNA, tens of thousands of T cell genomes, went into the sorted-subset replicate PCRs. The method was immunoSEQ multiplex PCR; TCRdb's version includes in-frame clones alone and lacks a portion of them. The sample shows some 2,500,000 clones, 85% to 95% of them seen only once. With respect to this clone: Antigen: not known.

CD4+ cell separation produced CD45RA+ naive and CD45RA-negative memory subsets. This clonotype was obtained from a man between 18 and 29 years old in good health. Some clones in this sample may be carry-over from other donors' samples. The sample comprised naive CD4+ T cells from PBMCs. Described subset: CD45RA+ positively selected.

The CDR3 sequence is CASSLTSRATEAFF. CDR3 DNA: TGTGCCAGCAGTTTAACCTCTCGGGCCACTGAAGCTTTCTTT. The chain joins TRBV27 to TRBJ1-1; unclear D gene. The germline V gene has CDR1 MNHEY and CDR2 SMNVEV (reference sequence). The CDR3 loop spans 14 amino acids. The V end was cut by 2 bases, the J end by 4 bases, with 11 bases between.